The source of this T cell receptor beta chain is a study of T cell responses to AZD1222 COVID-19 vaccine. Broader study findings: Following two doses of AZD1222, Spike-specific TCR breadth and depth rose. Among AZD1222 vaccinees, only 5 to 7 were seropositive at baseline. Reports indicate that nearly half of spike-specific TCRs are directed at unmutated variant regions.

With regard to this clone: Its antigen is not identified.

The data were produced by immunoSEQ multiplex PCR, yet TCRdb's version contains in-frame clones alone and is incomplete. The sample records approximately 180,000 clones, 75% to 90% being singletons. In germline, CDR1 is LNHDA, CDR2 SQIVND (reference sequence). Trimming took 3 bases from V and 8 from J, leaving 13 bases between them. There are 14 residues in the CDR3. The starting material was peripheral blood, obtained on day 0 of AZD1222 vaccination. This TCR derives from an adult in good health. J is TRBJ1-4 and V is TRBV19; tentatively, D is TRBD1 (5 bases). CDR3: CASSIGTGREKLFF. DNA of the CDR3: TGTGCCAGTAGTATTGGAACAGGTCGAGAAAAACTGTTTTTT.